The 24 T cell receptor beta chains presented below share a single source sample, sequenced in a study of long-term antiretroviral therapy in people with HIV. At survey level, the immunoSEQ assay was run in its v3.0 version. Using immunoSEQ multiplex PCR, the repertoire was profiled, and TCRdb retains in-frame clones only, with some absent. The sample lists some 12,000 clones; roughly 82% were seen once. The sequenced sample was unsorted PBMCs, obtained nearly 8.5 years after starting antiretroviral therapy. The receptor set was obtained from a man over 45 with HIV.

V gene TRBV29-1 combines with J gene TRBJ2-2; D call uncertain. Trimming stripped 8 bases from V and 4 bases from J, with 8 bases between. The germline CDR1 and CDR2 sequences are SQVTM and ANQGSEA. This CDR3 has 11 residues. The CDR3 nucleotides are TGCAGCATTCGGGTCACCGGGGAGCTGTTTTTT. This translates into CSIRVTGELFF.

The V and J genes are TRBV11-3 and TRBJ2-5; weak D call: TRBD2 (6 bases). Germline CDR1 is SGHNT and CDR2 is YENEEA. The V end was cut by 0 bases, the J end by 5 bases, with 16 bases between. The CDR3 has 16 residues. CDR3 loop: CASSLDTRRVGETQYF. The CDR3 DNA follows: TGTGCCAGCAGCTTAGATACGAGGAGGGTGGGGGAGACCCAGTACTTC. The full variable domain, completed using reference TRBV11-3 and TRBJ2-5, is EAGVVQSPRYKIIEKKQPVAFWCNPISGHNTLYWYLQNLGQGPELLIRYENEEAVDDSQLPKDRFSAERLKGVDSTLKIQPAELGDSAVYLCASSLDTRRVGETQYFGPGTRLLVL.

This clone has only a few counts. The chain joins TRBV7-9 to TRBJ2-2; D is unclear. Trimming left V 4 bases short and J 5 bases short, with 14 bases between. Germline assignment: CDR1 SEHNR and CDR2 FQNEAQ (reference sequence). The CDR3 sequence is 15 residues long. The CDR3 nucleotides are TGTGCCAGCAGCTCCCTAGTGATGGGAACCGGGGAGCTGTTTTTT. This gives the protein CASSSLVMGTGELFF.

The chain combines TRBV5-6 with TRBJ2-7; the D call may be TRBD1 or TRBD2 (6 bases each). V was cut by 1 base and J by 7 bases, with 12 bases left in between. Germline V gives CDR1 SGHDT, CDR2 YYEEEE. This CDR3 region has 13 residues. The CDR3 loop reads CASSLSQGGEQYF. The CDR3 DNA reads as TGTGCCAGCAGCTTGTCACAGGGAGGAGAGCAGTACTTC.

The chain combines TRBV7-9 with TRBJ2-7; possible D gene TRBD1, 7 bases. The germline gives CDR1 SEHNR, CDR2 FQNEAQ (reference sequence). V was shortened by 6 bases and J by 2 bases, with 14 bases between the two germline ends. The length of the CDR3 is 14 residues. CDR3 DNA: TGTGCCAGCAGGGAAACAGGGGAGGCCTACGAGCAGTACTTC. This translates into CASRETGEAYEQYF.

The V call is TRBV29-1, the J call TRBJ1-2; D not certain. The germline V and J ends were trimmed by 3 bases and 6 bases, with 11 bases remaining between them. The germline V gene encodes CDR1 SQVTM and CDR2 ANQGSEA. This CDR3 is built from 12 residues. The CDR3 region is CSVDYGRDGYTF. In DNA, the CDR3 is TGCAGCGTTGATTACGGAAGGGATGGCTACACCTTC.

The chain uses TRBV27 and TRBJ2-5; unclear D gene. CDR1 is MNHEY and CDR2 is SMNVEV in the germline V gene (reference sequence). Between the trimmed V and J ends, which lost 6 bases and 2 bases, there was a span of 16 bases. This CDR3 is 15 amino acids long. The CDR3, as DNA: TGTGCCAGCAGCATACGCGGTTTACCTCAAGAGACCCAGTACTTC. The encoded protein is CASSIRGLPQETQYF.

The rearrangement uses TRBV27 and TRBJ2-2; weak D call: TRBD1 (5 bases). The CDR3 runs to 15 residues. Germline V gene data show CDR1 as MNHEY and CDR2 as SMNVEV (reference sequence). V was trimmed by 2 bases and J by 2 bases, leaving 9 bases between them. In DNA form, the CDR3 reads TGTGCCAGCAGTTTAGAGCAGGGAAACACCGGGGAGCTGTTTTTT. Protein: CASSLEQGNTGELFF.

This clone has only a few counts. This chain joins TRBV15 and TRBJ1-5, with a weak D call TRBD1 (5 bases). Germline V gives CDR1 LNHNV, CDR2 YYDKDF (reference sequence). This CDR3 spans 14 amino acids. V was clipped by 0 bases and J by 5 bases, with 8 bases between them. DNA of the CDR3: TGTGCCACCAGCAGAGAGGACACTTATCAGCCCCAGCATTTT. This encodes CATSREDTYQPQHF.

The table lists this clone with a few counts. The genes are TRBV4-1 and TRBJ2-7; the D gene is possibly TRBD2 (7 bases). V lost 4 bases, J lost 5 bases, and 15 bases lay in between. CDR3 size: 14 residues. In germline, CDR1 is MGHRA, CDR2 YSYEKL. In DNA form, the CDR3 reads TGCGCCAGCAGCCTCTCGGGGGGCCGAGACGAGCAGTACTTC. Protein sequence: CASSLSGGRDEQYF.

In DNA, the CDR3 is TGTGCCAGCAGCCTACAGGGCCGTAATTCACCCCTCCACTTT. Amino acid sequence: CASSLQGRNSPLHF. The rearrangement links TRBV6-6 to TRBJ1-6, with a possible D match to TRBD1 (6 bases). The CDR3 covers 14 residues. Germline lookup yields CDR1 MNHNY and CDR2 SVGAGI (reference sequence). Deletions cut 6 bases from V and 6 bases from J, with 12 bases between.

In DNA, the CDR3 is TGTGCCAGCAGCTTGGGTCCTGACAGCTTGAACACTGAAGCTTTCTTT. Protein product: CASSLGPDSLNTEAFF. The chain couples TRBV5-6 to TRBJ1-1; TRBD1 might be the D (5 bases). The germline V gene encodes CDR1 SGHDT and CDR2 YYEEEE. The CDR3 covers 16 residues. V dropped 0 bases and J dropped 0 bases, with 12 bases sitting between them.

CDR3 nucleotide sequence: TGTGCCACCTCCCATGGGCTGAACTACGAGCAGTACTTC. Translation: CATSHGLNYEQYF. V and J are TRBV19 and TRBJ2-7; D not resolved. The CDR3 contains 13 residues. V dropped 10 bases and J dropped 3 bases, with 16 bases sitting between them. Germline V gene lookup returns CDR1 LNHDA and CDR2 SQIVND (reference sequence). Using reference TRBV19 and TRBJ2-7 for the parts outside the CDR3, the full variable domain is DGGITQSPKYLFRKEGQNVTLSCEQNLNHDAMYWYRQDPGQGLRLIYYSQIVNDFQKGDIAEGYSVSREKKESFPLTVTSAQKNPTAFYLCATSHGLNYEQYFGPGTRLTVT.

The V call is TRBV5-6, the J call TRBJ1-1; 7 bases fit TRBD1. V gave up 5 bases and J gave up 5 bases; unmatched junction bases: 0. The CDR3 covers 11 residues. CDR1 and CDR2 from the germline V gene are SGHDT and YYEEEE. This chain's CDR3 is CASRDRTEAFF. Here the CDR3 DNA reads TGTGCCAGCAGGGACAGGACTGAAGCTTTCTTT.

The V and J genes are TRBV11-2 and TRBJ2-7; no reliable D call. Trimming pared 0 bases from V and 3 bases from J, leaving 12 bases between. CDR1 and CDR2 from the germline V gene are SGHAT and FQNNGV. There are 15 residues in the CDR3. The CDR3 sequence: CASSLDVSLGYEQYF. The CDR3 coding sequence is TGTGCCAGCAGCTTAGATGTAAGCCTAGGCTACGAGCAGTACTTC.

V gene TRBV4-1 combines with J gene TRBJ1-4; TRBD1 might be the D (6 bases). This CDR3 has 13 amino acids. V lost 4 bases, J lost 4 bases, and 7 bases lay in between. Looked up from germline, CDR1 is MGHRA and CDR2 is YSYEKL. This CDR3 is CASSRTVNEKLFF. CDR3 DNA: TGCGCCAGCAGCCGGACAGTTAATGAAAAACTGTTTTTT.

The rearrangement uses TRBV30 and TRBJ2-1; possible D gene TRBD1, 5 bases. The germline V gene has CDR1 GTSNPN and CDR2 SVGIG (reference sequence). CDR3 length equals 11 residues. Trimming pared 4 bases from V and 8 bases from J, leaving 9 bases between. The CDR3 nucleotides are TGTGCCTGGATGGACATCGATGAGCAGTTCTTC. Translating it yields CAWMDIDEQFF.

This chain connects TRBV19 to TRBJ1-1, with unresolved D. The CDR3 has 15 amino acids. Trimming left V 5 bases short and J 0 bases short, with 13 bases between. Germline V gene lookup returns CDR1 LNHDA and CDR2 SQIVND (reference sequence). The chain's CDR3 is CASSGPEGMNTEAFF. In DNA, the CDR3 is TGTGCCAGTAGTGGTCCAGAGGGAATGAACACTGAAGCTTTCTTT.

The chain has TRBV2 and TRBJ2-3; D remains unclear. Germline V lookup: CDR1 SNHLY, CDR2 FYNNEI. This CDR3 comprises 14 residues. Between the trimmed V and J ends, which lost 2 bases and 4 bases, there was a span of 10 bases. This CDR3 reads CASSEWQVPDTQYF. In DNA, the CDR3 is TGTGCCAGCAGTGAATGGCAGGTGCCAGATACGCAGTATTTT.

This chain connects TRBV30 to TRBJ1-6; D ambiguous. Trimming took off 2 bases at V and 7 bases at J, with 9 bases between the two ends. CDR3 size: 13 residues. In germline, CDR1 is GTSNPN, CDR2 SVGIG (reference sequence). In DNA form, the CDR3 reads TGTGCCTGGAGTATGCTGTTAAATTCACCCCTCCACTTT. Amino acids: CAWSMLLNSPLHF.

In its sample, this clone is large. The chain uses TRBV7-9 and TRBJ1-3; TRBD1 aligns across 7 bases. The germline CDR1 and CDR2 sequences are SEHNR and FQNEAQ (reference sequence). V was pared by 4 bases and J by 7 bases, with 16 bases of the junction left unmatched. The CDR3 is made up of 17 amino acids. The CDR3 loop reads CASSSTSTGWKANTIYF. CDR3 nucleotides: TGTGCCAGCAGCTCGACTTCGACAGGGTGGAAAGCCAACACCATATATTTT.

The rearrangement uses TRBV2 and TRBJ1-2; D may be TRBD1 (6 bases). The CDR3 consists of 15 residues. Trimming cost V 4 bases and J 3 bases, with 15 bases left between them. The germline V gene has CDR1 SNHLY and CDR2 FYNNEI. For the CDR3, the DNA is TGTGCCAGCAGTGGTAGGGACAACCCTGACTATGGCTACACCTTC. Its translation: CASSGRDNPDYGYTF.

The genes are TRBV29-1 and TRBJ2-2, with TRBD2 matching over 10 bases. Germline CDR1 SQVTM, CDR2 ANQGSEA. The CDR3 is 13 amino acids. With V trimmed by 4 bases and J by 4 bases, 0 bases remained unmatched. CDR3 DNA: TGCAGCGTTGTAGCGGGGGGCACCGGGGAGCTGTTTTTT. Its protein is CSVVAGGTGELFF.

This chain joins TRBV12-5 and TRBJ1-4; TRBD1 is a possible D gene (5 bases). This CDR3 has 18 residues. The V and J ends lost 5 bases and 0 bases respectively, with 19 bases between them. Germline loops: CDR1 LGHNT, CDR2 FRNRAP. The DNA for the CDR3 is TGTGCTAGTGGTCCCCCGGCTGGGTGGGGGACAACTAATGAAAAACTGTTTTTT. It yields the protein CASGPPAGWGTTNEKLFF. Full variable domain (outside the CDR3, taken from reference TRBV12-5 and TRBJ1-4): DARVTQTPRHKVTEMGQEVTMRCQPILGHNTVFWYRQTMMQGLELLAYFRNRAPLDDSGMPKDRFSAEMPDATLATLKIQPSEPRDSAVYFCASGPPAGWGTTNEKLFFGSGTQLSVL.